The clone carrying this T cell receptor beta chain was counted a few times. Its target is not known. These data come from a study of T-cell memory formation after mild COVID-19. Study conclusions and caveats: Memory cells collected pre-infection included some clones that later responded, suggesting cross-reactive memory joined. Clones that shrank (day 15 to 85) were balanced CD4/CD8, whereas later expanders leaned CD4+.

TCRdb used MiXCR to reprocess the 5' RACE reads, holding one entry per CDR3 protein. The sample shows fewer than 250,000 distinct CDR3 sequences, 15% to 19% of them seen only once. Germline CDR1 reads SGHTA; CDR2 reads FQGNSA. V lost 3 bases, J lost 8 bases, and 18 bases lay in between. This CDR3 is built from 15 residues. The rearrangement uses TRBV7-2 and TRBJ2-3; possible D gene TRBD2, 6 bases. This receptor was identified in an adult woman who had mild COVID-19 (a few samples of this study predate the infection). Cell type and time point are not known. Material for sequencing was PBMCs or a T cell subset sorted from them (not recorded which). The CDR3 protein is CASSFGWGEPPTQYF. Here the CDR3 DNA reads TGTGCCAGCAGCTTCGGATGGGGGGAGCCCCCTACGCAGTATTTT. The entire variable domain, with the rest obtained from reference TRBV7-2 and TRBJ2-3, is as follows: GAGVSQSPSNKVTEKGKDVELRCDPISGHTALYWYRQSLGQGLEFLIYFQGNSAPDKSGLPSDRFSAERTGGSVSTLTIQRTQQEDSAVYLCASSFGWGEPPTQYFGPGTRLTVL.